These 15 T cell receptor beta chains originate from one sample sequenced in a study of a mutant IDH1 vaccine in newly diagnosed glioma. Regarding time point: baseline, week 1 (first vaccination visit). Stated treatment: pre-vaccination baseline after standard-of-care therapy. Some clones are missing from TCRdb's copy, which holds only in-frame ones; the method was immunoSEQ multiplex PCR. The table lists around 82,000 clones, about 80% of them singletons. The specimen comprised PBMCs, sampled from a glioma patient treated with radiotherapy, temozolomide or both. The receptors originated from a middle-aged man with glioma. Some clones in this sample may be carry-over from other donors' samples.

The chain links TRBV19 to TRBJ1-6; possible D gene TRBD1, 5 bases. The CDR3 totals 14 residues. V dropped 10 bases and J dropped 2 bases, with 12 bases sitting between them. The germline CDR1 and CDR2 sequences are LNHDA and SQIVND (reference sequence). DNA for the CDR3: TGTGCCACCAAGGGGTGGGCCTATAATTCACCCCTCCACTTT. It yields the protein CATKGWAYNSPLHF.

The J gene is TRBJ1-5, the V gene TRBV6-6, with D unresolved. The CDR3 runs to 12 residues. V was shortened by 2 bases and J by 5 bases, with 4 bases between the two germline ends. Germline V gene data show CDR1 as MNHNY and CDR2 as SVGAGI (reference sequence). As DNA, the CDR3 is TGTGCCAGCAGTTACGGTGATCAGCCCCAGCATTTT. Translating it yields CASSYGDQPQHF.

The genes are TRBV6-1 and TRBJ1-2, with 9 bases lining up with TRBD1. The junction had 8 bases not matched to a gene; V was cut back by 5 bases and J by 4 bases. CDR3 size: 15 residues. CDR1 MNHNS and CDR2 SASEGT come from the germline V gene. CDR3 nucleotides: TGTGCCAGCAGTCCGCGGACAGGGGACCCCTATGGCTACACCTTC. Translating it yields CASSPRTGDPYGYTF.

The CDR3 bases are TGTGCCAGCAGGAGGGACAGGAACACTGAAGCTTTCTTT. Translating gives CASRRDRNTEAFF. This chain connects TRBV5-4 to TRBJ1-1; TRBD1 aligns across 7 bases. There are 13 residues in the CDR3. CDR1 and CDR2 (germline): SGHNT, YYREEE (reference sequence). J lost 1 base, V lost 5 bases, and 2 bases had no gene match.

CDR3 bases: TGTGCCAGCAGTTACTCACAGGGTGGTAGTGGTGAAGCTTTCTTT. As protein: CASSYSQGGSGEAFF. This chain links TRBV6-5 with TRBJ1-1, with TRBD1 as a possible D gene (6 bases). The CDR3 totals 15 residues. V dropped 0 bases and J dropped 7 bases, with 15 bases sitting between them. Germline V gene lookup returns CDR1 MNHEY and CDR2 SVGAGI.

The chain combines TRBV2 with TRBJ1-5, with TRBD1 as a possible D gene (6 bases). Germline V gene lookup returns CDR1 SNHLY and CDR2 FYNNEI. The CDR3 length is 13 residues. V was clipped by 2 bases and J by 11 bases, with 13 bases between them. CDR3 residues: CASSEQTGQSQHF. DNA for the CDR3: TGTGCCAGCAGTGAACAGACAGGACAGTCCCAGCATTTT. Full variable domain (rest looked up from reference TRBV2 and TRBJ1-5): EPEVTQTPSHQVTQMGQEVILRCVPISNHLYFYWYRQILGQKVEFLVSFYNNEISEKSEIFDDQFSVERPDGSNFTLKIRSTKLEDSAMYFCASSEQTGQSQHFGDGTRLSIL.

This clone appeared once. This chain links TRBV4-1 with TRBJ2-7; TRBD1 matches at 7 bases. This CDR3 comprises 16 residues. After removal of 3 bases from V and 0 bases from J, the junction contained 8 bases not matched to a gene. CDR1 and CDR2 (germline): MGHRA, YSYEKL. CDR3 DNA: TGCGCCAGCAGCCACCAACCGACAGGGAACTCCTACGAGCAGTACTTC. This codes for CASSHQPTGNSYEQYF.

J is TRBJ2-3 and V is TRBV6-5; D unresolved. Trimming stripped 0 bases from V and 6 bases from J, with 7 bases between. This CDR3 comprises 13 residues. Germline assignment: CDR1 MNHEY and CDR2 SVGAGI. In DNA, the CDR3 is TGTGCCAGCAGTTACTCGACGTGGGATACGCAGTATTTT. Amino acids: CASSYSTWDTQYF.

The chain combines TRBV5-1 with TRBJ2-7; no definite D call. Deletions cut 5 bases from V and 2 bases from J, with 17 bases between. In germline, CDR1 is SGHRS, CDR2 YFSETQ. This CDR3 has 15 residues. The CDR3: CASRLNTPDPYEQYF. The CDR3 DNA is TGCGCCAGCAGACTGAACACTCCTGACCCCTACGAGCAGTACTTC.

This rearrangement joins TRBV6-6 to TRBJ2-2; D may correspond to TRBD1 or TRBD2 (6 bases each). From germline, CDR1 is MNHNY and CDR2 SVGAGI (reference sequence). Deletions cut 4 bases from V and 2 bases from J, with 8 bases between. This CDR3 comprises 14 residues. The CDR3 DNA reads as TGTGCCAGCAGTTCGGGGGCCAACACCGGGGAGCTGTTTTTT. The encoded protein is CASSSGANTGELFF.

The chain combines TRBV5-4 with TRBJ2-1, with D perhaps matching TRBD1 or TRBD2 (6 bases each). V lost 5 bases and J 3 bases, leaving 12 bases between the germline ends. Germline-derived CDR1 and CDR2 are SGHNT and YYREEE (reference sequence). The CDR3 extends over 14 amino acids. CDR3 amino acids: CASRGGLGYNEQFF. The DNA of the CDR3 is TGTGCCAGCAGAGGGGGGTTGGGCTACAATGAGCAGTTCTTC.

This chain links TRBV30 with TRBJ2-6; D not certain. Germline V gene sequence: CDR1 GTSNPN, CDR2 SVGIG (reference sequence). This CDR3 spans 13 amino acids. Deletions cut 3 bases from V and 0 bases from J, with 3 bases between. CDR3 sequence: CAWRFSGANVLTF. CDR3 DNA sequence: TGTGCCTGGAGGTTCTCTGGGGCCAACGTCCTGACTTTC.

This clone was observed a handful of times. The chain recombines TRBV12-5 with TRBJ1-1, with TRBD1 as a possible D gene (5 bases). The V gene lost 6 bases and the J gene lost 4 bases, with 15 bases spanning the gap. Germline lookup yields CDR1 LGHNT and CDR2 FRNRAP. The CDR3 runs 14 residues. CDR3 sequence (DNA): TGTGCTAGTGGGGGGGGAGGGGCGCCCACTGAAGCTTTCTTT. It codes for CASGGGGAPTEAFF.

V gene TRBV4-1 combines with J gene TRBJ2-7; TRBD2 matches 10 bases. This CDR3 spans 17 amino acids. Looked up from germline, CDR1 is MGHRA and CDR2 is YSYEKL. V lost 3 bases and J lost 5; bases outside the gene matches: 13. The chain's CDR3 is CASSQPRGAGGPHEQYF. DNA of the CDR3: TGCGCCAGCAGCCAGCCCCGGGGAGCGGGGGGGCCCCACGAGCAGTACTTC.

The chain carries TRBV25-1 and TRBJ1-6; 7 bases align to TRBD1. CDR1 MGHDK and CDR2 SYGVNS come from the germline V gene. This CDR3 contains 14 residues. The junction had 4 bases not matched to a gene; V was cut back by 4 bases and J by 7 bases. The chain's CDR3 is CASSAGQRNSPLHF. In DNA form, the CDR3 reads TGTGCCAGCAGTGCGGGACAGCGGAATTCACCCCTCCACTTT.